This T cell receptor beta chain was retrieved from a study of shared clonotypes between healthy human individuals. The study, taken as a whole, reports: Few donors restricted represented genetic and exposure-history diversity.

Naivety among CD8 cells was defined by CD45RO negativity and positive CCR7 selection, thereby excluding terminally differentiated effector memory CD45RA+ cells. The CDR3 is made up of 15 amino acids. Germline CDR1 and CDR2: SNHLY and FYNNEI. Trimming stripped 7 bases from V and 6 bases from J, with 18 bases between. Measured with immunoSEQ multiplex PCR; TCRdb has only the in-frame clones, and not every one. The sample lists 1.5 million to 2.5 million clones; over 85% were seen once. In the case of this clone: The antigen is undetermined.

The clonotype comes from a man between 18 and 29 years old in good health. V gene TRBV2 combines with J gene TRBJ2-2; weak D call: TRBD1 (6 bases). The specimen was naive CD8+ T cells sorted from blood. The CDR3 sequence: CASNTGRSLAGELFF. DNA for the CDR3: TGTGCCAGCAATACAGGGAGATCTTTGGCCGGGGAGCTGTTTTTT.